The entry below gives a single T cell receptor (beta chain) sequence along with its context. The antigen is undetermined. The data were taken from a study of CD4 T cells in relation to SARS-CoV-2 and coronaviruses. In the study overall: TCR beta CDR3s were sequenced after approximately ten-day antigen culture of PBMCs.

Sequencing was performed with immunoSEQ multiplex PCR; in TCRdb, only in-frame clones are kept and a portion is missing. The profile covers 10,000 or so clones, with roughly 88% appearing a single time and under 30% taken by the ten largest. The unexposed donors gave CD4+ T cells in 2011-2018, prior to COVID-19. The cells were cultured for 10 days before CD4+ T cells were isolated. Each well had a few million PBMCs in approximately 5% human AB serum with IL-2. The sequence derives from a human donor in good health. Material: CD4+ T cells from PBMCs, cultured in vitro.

CDR3 residues: CASSLRGGSTDTQYF. The CDR3 DNA reads TGTGCCAGCAGCTTAAGGGGGGGGAGCACAGATACGCAGTATTTT. The gene calls are TRBV28 and TRBJ2-3; D possibly corresponds to TRBD2 (7 bases). Per the germline V gene, CDR1 is MDHEN and CDR2 is SYDVKM. The CDR3 consists of 15 residues. V was clipped by 6 bases and J by 0 bases, with 13 bases between them. Filled out from reference TRBV28 and TRBJ2-3, the complete variable domain reads DVKVTQSSRYLVKRTGEKVFLECVQDMDHENMFWYRQDPGLGLRLIYFSYDVKMKEKGDIPEGYSVSREKKERFSLILESASTNQTSMYLCASSLRGGSTDTQYFGPGTRLTVL.